Listed below are T cell receptor beta chains from one sample, sequenced in a study of identical twins. TCRdb re-called the 5' RACE reads through MiXCR, storing one row per CDR3 protein. The table records 600,000 to 850,000 distinct CDR3 sequences, roughly 18% of them present only once. The same data also went into a second study, on T cells expressing NK-cell markers.

The source material was PBMCs. These receptor sequences come from a woman aged 18-29 years in good health. CDR3s leave out the opening cysteine and the closing phenylalanine or tryptophan. Fields, in order: V gene, J gene, clone size, CDR3 protein. Size is stated for part of the rows, as once, few or many counts, or as a class when the clone is expanded.

>TRBV20-1|TRBJ2-3|.
SARTSGGGSFSTDTQY
>TRBV3-1|TRBJ2-6|.
ASSQEAQSGANVLT
>TRBV2|TRBJ2-5|.
ASSDRRRLETQY
>TRBV15|TRBJ2-7|few
ATSRGGRGSYEQY
>TRBV3-1|TRBJ1-2|.
ASSRRQGEDGYT
>TRBV7-8|TRBJ2-1|.
ASSSVREGRNEQF
>TRBV2|TRBJ2-5|.
ASKGWAQETQY
>TRBV5-6|TRBJ2-1|few
ASSLPREANEQF
>TRBV4-1|TRBJ2-7|.
ASSQDRGTVTSYEQY
>TRBV10-3|TRBJ1-1|.
ASCPRDRTKAEAF
>TRBV20-1|TRBJ2-7|.
SASGPSEQY
>TRBV5-1|TRBJ2-7|few
ASSSTGTSGLVASYEQY
>TRBV19|TRBJ1-1|.
ASSIQGAHTEAF
>TRBV6-5|TRBJ2-1|few
ASSYSLAGGRN
>TRBV6-1|TRBJ2-1|many
ASSPKGSSSYNEQF
>TRBV6-2/TRBV6-3|TRBJ2-4|few
ASTPGGAKAKNIQY
>TRBV6-1|TRBJ2-5|.
ASSGTSGEQETQY
>TRBV5-1|TRBJ2-2|few
ASSLATSGANTGELF
>TRBV4-3|TRBJ2-1|few
ASSIEGRNEQF
>TRBV29-1|TRBJ2-3|many
SSLTSGLTDTQY
>TRBV20-1|TRBJ2-1|few
SQRLAGVSEQF
>TRBV29-1|TRBJ1-2|.
SVLGQGVGGYT
>TRBV15|TRBJ2-5|.
ATSRDKGTSGHQETQY
>TRBV4-3|TRBJ2-1|many
ASSIEGYNEQF
>TRBV7-6|TRBJ2-7|few
ASSSTGQTEQY
>TRBV5-1|TRBJ2-3|few
ASSVGSASTDTQY
>TRBV6-1|TRBJ2-7|few
ASSGPGQGKNEQY
>TRBV12-3/TRBV12-4|TRBJ1-6|.
ASTLTGSDSPLH
>TRBV5-1|TRBJ2-3|few
ASIQGAGFTDTQY
>TRBV10-3|TRBJ2-5|few
ATTGATQETQY
>TRBV7-2|TRBJ2-2|few
ASSLARLAGVGELF
>TRBV6-1|TRBJ1-5|.
ASSAASRWSNQPQH
>TRBV5-1|TRBJ2-7|.
ASCTGTSYEQY
>TRBV27|TRBJ2-3|few
ASSRLAGHPDTQY
>TRBV7-6|TRBJ2-3|.
ASSFTLAGVADTQY
>TRBV20-1|TRBJ2-1|many
SARSSGTSGGLYEQF
>TRBV20-1|TRBJ2-5|.
SATVTGGQETQY
>TRBV29-1|TRBJ1-1|few
TVFMNTEAF
>TRBV20-1|TRBJ2-3|once
SARQRLAQSADTQY
>TRBV12-3/TRBV12-4|TRBJ2-4|.
ASSFWETNIVIQY
>TRBV12-3/TRBV12-4|TRBJ2-7|few
ASSGISYEQY
>TRBV5-1|TRBJ2-6|few
ASSSGEDSGANVLT
>TRBV5-6|TRBJ1-1|many
ASSTRENTEAF
>TRBV7-9|TRBJ2-7|.
ASSLGRRSSYEQY
>TRBV20-1|TRBJ2-5|few
SASIWTGTSGETQY
>TRBV9|TRBJ2-3|few
ASSAPGQGHPDTQY
>TRBV1|TRBJ2-1|.
QGVHNEQF
>TRBV5-4|TRBJ2-2|.
ASSPPVGDTGELF